The 25 T cell receptor beta chains in this list originate from one sample, sequenced in a study of blood T cell repertoires in COVID-19. The assay was immunoSEQ multiplex PCR, and TCRdb's table has in-frame clones only and misses some. The sample has roughly 200,000 clones, 83% seen once. The material sequenced was PBMCs or T cells enriched from blood (not recorded which). The receptors were gathered from a woman aged 50 to 60 who had been exposed to COVID-19.

V gene TRBV3-1 (or the pseudogene TRBV3-2) combines with J gene TRBJ1-1, with 7 bases lining up with TRBD1. The CDR3 sequence is 19 residues long. Trimming cost V 5 bases and J 0 bases; bases outside gene matches: 18. Looked up from germline, CDR1 is LGHDT and CDR2 is YNNKEL (reference sequence). Here the CDR3 DNA reads TGTGCCAGCAGCTCACGGGACAGTCGACTTTCGGGGATGAACACTGAAGCTTTCTTT. Residues: CASSSRDSRLSGMNTEAFF.

The rearrangement links TRBV9 to TRBJ1-3; TRBD1 might be the D (6 bases). Trimming shortened V by 0 bases and J by 2 bases, and 9 bases separated the two germline ends. The CDR3 totals 15 residues. The germline V gene encodes CDR1 SGDLS and CDR2 YYNGEE. CDR3 loop: CASSVEAGAGNTIYF. CDR3 DNA sequence: TGTGCCAGCAGCGTAGAAGCAGGGGCTGGAAACACCATATATTTT.

J is TRBJ1-6 and V is TRBV5-8, with D hard to call. Germline V gives CDR1 SGHTS, CDR2 YDEGEE. CDR3 length equals 12 residues. Trimming took off 2 bases at V and 10 bases at J, with 7 bases between the two ends. CDR3 in DNA: TGTGCCAGCAGCTTTCGCACATCACCCCTCCACTTT. It encodes CASSFRTSPLHF.

The chain is built from TRBV20-1 and TRBJ2-1, with 9 bases matching TRBD2. CDR3 length: 15 residues. The junction had 11 bases not matched to a gene; V was cut back by 6 bases and J by 5 bases. Germline CDR1 reads DFQATT; CDR2 reads SNEGSKA (reference sequence). Here the CDR3 reads CSASPLAGMDNEQFF. In nucleotides, the CDR3 is TGCAGTGCCAGTCCCCTAGCGGGGATGGACAATGAGCAGTTCTTC.

The rearrangement uses TRBV10-3 and TRBJ1-2; 9 positions match TRBD1. V dropped 4 bases and J dropped 6; count of bases not matched to a gene: 0. Germline CDR1 is ENHRY and CDR2 is SYGVKD. CDR3 size: 12 residues. CDR3 region: CAISGTGDGYTF. CDR3 coding DNA: TGTGCCATCAGTGGGACAGGGGATGGCTACACCTTC.

The rearrangement uses TRBV19 and TRBJ2-5, with D perhaps TRBD1 (5 bases). The CDR3 loop spans 13 amino acids. The V gene lost 5 bases and the J gene lost 4 bases, with 11 bases spanning the gap. The germline V gene encodes CDR1 LNHDA and CDR2 SQIVND (reference sequence). CDR3 region: CASSLGQGETQYF. The CDR3 bases are TGTGCCAGTAGTCTTGGGCAGGGAGAGACCCAGTACTTC.

The chain carries TRBV5-6 and TRBJ1-1; TRBD1 matches at 9 bases. This CDR3 region has 14 residues. The V segment lost 4 bases and the J segment 4 bases; nucleotides outside the gene matches: 5. Germline CDR1 SGHDT, CDR2 YYEEEE. The chain's CDR3 is CASSVLTGGTEAFF. As DNA, the CDR3 is TGTGCCAGCAGCGTCCTGACAGGGGGCACTGAAGCTTTCTTT.

The chain employs TRBV21-1 and TRBJ1-6; the table gives TRBD1 as D, unverified against the DNA. TRBV21-1 is termed a pseudogene. CDR3 length equals 13 residues. The CDR3 bases are TGTGCCAGCGGGGACATGGCCAATTCACCCCTCCACTTT. It is translated as CASGDMANSPLHF.

This clone was found once. The rearrangement uses TRBV19 and TRBJ2-7; 7 bases line up with TRBD1. Germline CDR1 is LNHDA and CDR2 is SQIVND (reference sequence). The junction had 10 bases not matched to a gene; V was cut back by 10 bases and J by 4 bases. The CDR3 extends over 13 amino acids. The CDR3 bases are TGTGCCACCAGGGGCAGGGGACAGTACGAGCAGTACTTC. As protein: CATRGRGQYEQYF.

V gene TRBV11-2 combines with J gene TRBJ2-7; TRBD2 matches at 9 bases. Germline lookup yields CDR1 SGHAT and CDR2 FQNNGV. The trim removed 3 bases at V and 1 base at J, leaving 4 bases unmatched. This CDR3 region has 15 residues. CDR3 DNA sequence: TGTGCCAGCAGCTTTCAGCGGGGGGCTTCCTACGAGCAGTACTTC. Residues: CASSFQRGASYEQYF.

The rearrangement uses TRBV28 and TRBJ1-1, with 8 positions matching TRBD1. V lost 5 bases to trimming and J lost 3 bases; unmatched junction nucleotides: 8. The CDR3 totals 15 residues. Germline-derived CDR1 and CDR2 are MDHEN and SYDVKM. The CDR3 loop is CASSRTGGGHTEAFF. CDR3 coding DNA: TGTGCCAGCAGTAGAACAGGGGGTGGACACACTGAAGCTTTCTTT.

The chain joins TRBV7-9 to TRBJ1-4; D not resolved. Germline V gives CDR1 SEHNR, CDR2 FQNEAQ (reference sequence). The CDR3 sequence is 12 residues long. The V gene lost 5 bases and the J gene lost 8 bases, with 9 bases spanning the gap. The CDR3 region has the DNA TGTGCCAGCAGCCTTGGTCAGGAAAAACTGTTTTTT. Translation gives CASSLGQEKLFF.

The chain uses TRBV28 and TRBJ1-6, with 7 bases lining up with TRBD1. The CDR3 contains 12 residues. From germline, CDR1 is MDHEN and CDR2 SYDVKM. The junction had 3 bases not matched to a gene; V was cut back by 10 bases and J by 6 bases. CDR3 loop: CATTGVNSPLHF. As DNA, the CDR3 is TGTGCCACCACAGGGGTTAATTCACCCCTCCACTTT.

The chain has TRBV19 and TRBJ1-2, with TRBD1 as a possible D gene (5 bases). V lost 7 bases and J lost 8, with 8 bases in between. This CDR3 comprises 10 residues. The germline CDR1 and CDR2 sequences are LNHDA and SQIVND (reference sequence). The CDR3 DNA reads as TGTGCCAGTAAAAGGGGAGGCTACACCTTC. It is translated as CASKRGGYTF.

J is TRBJ1-1 and V is TRBV7-3; no clear D gene. Germline values: CDR1 SGHTA, CDR2 FQGTGA. Trimming pared 6 bases from V and 5 bases from J, leaving 13 bases between. This CDR3 has 13 amino acids. In DNA form, the CDR3 reads TGTGCCAGCAGTTTGCGCGGGAGAACTGAAGCTTTCTTT. Amino acid sequence: CASSLRGRTEAFF.

The rearrangement uses TRBV5-1 and TRBJ1-1; TRBD1 matches at 9 bases. CDR3 size: 14 residues. Germline V gene sequence: CDR1 SGHRS, CDR2 YFSETQ. With 3 bases clipped from V and 3 bases from J, the junction kept 3 bases outside the gene matches. CDR3 sequence (DNA): TGCGCCAGCAGCTGGGGGGACAGGGACACTGAAGCTTTCTTT. Translated, it gives CASSWGDRDTEAFF.

The chain employs TRBV4-1 and TRBJ1-1; 7 nucleotides line up with TRBD1. The V gene end was trimmed by 6 bases and the J gene end by 5 bases; junction bases not matched to a gene: 15. CDR1 MGHRA and CDR2 YSYEKL come from the germline V gene. CDR3 length equals 16 residues. CDR3: CASSLRQGTGLTEAFF. CDR3 DNA: TGCGCCAGCAGTCTTCGACAGGGAACAGGACTGACTGAAGCTTTCTTT.

V is TRBV5-6 and J is TRBJ2-1, with TRBD2 as a possible D gene (5 bases). The germline V and J ends were trimmed by 1 base and 5 bases, with 10 bases remaining between them. The CDR3 totals 14 residues. Germline V gives CDR1 SGHDT, CDR2 YYEEEE. The CDR3 is CASSLIGIDNEQFF. CDR3 sequence (DNA): TGTGCCAGCAGCTTGATCGGGATCGACAATGAGCAGTTCTTC.

The rearrangement uses TRBV25-1 and TRBJ1-1, with unresolved D. The V and J ends lost 7 bases and 4 bases respectively, with 13 bases between them. CDR3 size: 13 residues. CDR1 is MGHDK, CDR2 SYGVNS, per germline. Here the CDR3 reads CASKERAGTEAFF. As DNA, the CDR3 is TGTGCCAGCAAGGAACGGGCGGGCACTGAAGCTTTCTTT.

V usage is TRBV29-1 and J usage is TRBJ2-2; a weak D match, TRBD2 (6 bases). Trimming stripped 3 bases from V and 2 bases from J, with 10 bases between. The CDR3 loop spans 14 amino acids. CDR1 and CDR2 from the germline V gene are SQVTM and ANQGSEA. The CDR3 loop reads CSVDQGLNTGELFF. CDR3 coding DNA: TGCAGCGTTGATCAAGGACTAAACACCGGGGAGCTGTTTTTT.

Worth noting for this clone: The final CDR3 position lacks the conserved phenylalanine or tryptophan, pointing to a likely read error. It is unclear where the CDR3 begins or ends on the DNA, so no DNA is shown, and the CDR3 is as TCRdb lists it. The rearrangement joins TRBV29-1 to TRBJ2-3; TRBD2, the table's D call, lacks a check against the DNA. The CDR3 is 12 amino acids long, termini counted. Germline V gene lookup returns CDR1 SQVTM and CDR2 ANQGSEA. This CDR3 is CSVGPIAGGPPG.

About this clone itself: Other DNA sequences from this sample encode an identical CDR3 as well. The rearrangement uses TRBV28 and TRBJ1-1; weak D call: TRBD1 (5 bases). V was cut by 6 bases and J by 5 bases, with 13 bases left in between. Germline V gene sequence: CDR1 MDHEN, CDR2 SYDVKM. The CDR3 runs 13 residues. This CDR3 is CASSGPGGTEAFF. In DNA form, the CDR3 reads TGTGCCAGCAGCGGACCGGGGGGGACTGAAGCTTTCTTT.

In DNA form, the CDR3 reads TGCGCCAGCAGCTTGCGCACAGGGACTGAAGCTTTCTTT. It translates to CASSLRTGTEAFF. This chain links TRBV5-1 with TRBJ1-1; a possible D gene is TRBD1 (6 bases). CDR3 length equals 13 residues. The germline gives CDR1 SGHRS, CDR2 YFSETQ. Trimming cost V 1 base and J 5 bases, with 9 bases left between them.

The chain carries TRBV15 and TRBJ2-7, with D hard to call. The V gene's germline CDR1 is LNHNV and CDR2 YYDKDF (reference sequence). The ends were cut back, 5 bases at V and 2 bases at J, with 7 bases in the middle. This CDR3 region has 12 residues. The CDR3 reads CATSDGAYEQYF. The CDR3, as DNA: TGTGCCACCAGCGATGGAGCCTACGAGCAGTACTTC.

The sample holds one count of this clone. The chain carries TRBV19 and TRBJ1-3; the match to TRBD1 covers 10 bases. Per the germline V gene, CDR1 is LNHDA and CDR2 is SQIVND (reference sequence). The CDR3 extends over 16 amino acids. Trimming removed 6 bases from V and 0 bases from J; junction bases left unmatched: 5. The CDR3 DNA reads as TGTGCCAGTAGGAGGGACAGGGGTTTCTCTGGAAACACCATATATTTT. It codes for CASRRDRGFSGNTIYF.